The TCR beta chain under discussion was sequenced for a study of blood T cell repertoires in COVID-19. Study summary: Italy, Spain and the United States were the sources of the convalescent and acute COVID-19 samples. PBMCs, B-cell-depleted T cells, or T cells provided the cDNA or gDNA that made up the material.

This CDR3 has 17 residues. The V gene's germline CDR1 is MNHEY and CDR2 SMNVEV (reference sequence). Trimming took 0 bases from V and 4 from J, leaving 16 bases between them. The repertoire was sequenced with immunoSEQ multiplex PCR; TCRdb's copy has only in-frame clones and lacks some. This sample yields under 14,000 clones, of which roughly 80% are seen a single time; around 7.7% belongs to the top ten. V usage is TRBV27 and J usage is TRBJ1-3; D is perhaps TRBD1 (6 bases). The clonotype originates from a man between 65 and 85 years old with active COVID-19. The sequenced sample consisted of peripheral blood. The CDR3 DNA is TGTGCCAGCAGTTTATCTAATTTGCCAGGGGTCGGAAACACCATATATTTT. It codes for CASSLSNLPGVGNTIYF.